The 22 T cell receptor beta chains given below trace back to one sample, sequenced in a study of regulatory T cells in long-lasting Graves disease. In building TCR beta libraries, iRepertoire HTBI primers were used together with Arm-PCR of CDR3 regions. A single record per CDR3 protein comes from TCRdb applying MiXCR to the multiplex PCR reads. The sample lists roughly 350,000 distinct CDR3 sequences; approximately 15% were seen once. The sample's time point: newly diagnosed GD, antithyroid drugs for less than 3 months. Extracted RNA from PBMCs served as the source of the TCR library. These data are also associated with another study on T cells in Graves' hyperthyroidism and ophthalmopathy.

The sample in question was peripheral blood mononuclear cells (PBMCs), obtained at new diagnosis, from a patient treated with antithyroid drugs. The receptors originated from a man between 35 and 55 years old with Graves disease.

The chain is built from TRBV6-2 or TRBV6-3 and TRBJ1-2; D may be TRBD1 (5 bases). Trimming pared 5 bases from V and 8 bases from J, leaving 9 bases between. Germline V gene data show CDR1 as MNHEY and CDR2 as SVGEGT. This CDR3 contains 11 residues. In nucleotides, the CDR3 is TGTGCCAGCAGTGGAGGGACCGGCTACACCTTC. Residues: CASSGGTGYTF.

This clonotype showed up many times. The CDR3 nucleotides are TGTGCCAGCAGACGTTCGCTGGGGGAAGAGACCCAGTACTTC. It specifies CASRRSLGEETQYF. This chain uses TRBV6-2 or TRBV6-3 with TRBJ2-5; D could derive from TRBD1 or TRBD2 (5 bases each). Germline V lookup: CDR1 MNHEY, CDR2 SVGEGT. CDR3 length: 14 residues. The V and J ends lost 6 bases and 3 bases respectively, with 14 bases between them.

The chain employs TRBV28 and TRBJ2-1; 15 nucleotides agree with TRBD2. Per germline, CDR1 MDHEN and CDR2 SYDVKM. CDR3 length: 18 residues. V gave up 3 bases and J gave up 9 bases; unmatched junction bases: 12. CDR3 sequence (DNA): TGTGCCAGCAGTTTCCGATTTGGACTAGCGGGGGGGCTTTTTGAGCAGTTCTTC. Translating it yields CASSFRFGLAGGLFEQFF.

This clonotype has ten or more counts. This chain links TRBV20-1 with TRBJ1-1, with TRBD1 matching 9 bases. Looked up from germline, CDR1 is DFQATT and CDR2 is SNEGSKA (reference sequence). The CDR3 is 14 residues long. V dropped 0 bases and J dropped 2; count of bases not matched to a gene: 1. This CDR3 is CSAREQGANTEAFF. The CDR3 DNA reads as TGCAGTGCTAGAGAACAGGGGGCAAACACTGAAGCTTTCTTT.

This clonotype came up many times. This chain joins TRBV11-1 and TRBJ2-5; D remains ambiguous. The CDR3 runs 13 residues. V gave up 1 base and J gave up 6 bases, with 9 bases separating them. Germline CDR1 reads SGHAT; CDR2 reads FQDESV (reference sequence). The CDR3 region has the DNA TGTGCCAGCAGCTTAGAGCTATCACAGACCCAGTACTTC. Its protein is CASSLELSQTQYF.

This clonotype was counted many times. This chain connects TRBV20-1 to TRBJ1-1, with D possibly matching TRBD1 (5 bases). The germline V gene encodes CDR1 DFQATT and CDR2 SNEGSKA (reference sequence). The CDR3 contains 11 residues. V shed 5 bases and J shed 11 bases, with 15 bases lying between them. The CDR3, as DNA: TGCAGTGCTCGGGACCGCTTGAACGCTTTCTTT. Translating gives CSARDRLNAFF.

There are many counts of this clonotype. In nucleotides, the CDR3 is TGTGCCAGCAGCCGGGGCCGTGGCAATGAGCAGTTCTTC. Its protein product is CASSRGRGNEQFF. The chain couples TRBV7-3 to TRBJ2-1; D is tentatively TRBD1 or TRBD2 (5 bases each). The length of the CDR3 is 13 residues. Germline CDR1 reads SGHTA; CDR2 reads FQGTGA. The V gene lost 5 bases and the J gene lost 6 bases, with 11 bases spanning the gap.

This clonotype was detected only a few times. The J gene is TRBJ2-3, the V gene TRBV29-1; maybe TRBD1 (6 bases). V was trimmed by 4 bases and J by 6 bases, leaving 14 bases between them. CDR3 length equals 13 residues. The germline V gene encodes CDR1 SQVTM and CDR2 ANQGSEA. CDR3 coding DNA: TGCAGCGTTGTTTTGGGGGCAGGGGATACGCAGTATTTT. Residues: CSVVLGAGDTQYF.

This clonotype was recorded many times. The rearrangement uses TRBV5-1 and TRBJ2-1, with unresolved D. The germline V gene encodes CDR1 SGHRS and CDR2 YFSETQ. Trimming removed 2 bases from V and 6 bases from J, with 6 bases in between. The CDR3 runs to 12 residues. In nucleotides, the CDR3 is TGCGCCAGCAGCTTTCGGGCCAATGAGCAGTTCTTC. This translates into CASSFRANEQFF. Complete variable domain (other parts from reference TRBV5-1 and TRBJ2-1): KAGVTQTPRYLIKTRGQQVTLSCSPISGHRSVSWYQQTPGQGLQFLFEYFSETQRNKGNFPGRFSGRQFSNSRSEMNVSTLELGDSALYLCASSFRANEQFFGPGTRLTVL.

Comment on this clonotype: At one end, the junction sequence differs from germline, possibly due to a read error. The rearrangement links TRBV20-1 to TRBJ2-5, with D possibly being TRBD1 (5 bases). The germline gives CDR1 DFQATT, CDR2 SNEGSKA (reference sequence). The length of the CDR3 is 14 residues. The CDR3 region is CSAREDSRQEIQYF. CDR3 in DNA: TGCAGTGCTAGAGAAGACAGCAGACAAGAGATCCAGTACTTC.

This clonotype has a handful of counts. This chain connects TRBV20-1 to TRBJ2-7, with D perhaps TRBD2 (5 bases). In germline, CDR1 is DFQATT, CDR2 SNEGSKA (reference sequence). V lost 5 bases and J lost 0, with 14 bases in between. The CDR3 loop spans 14 amino acids. The CDR3 DNA follows: TGCAGTGCTCCCGCCTTGGGGAGCTCCTACGAGCAGTACTTC. Its translation is CSAPALGSSYEQYF.

Concerning this clonotype itself: This may come from a read error, since a much larger clone is one base off. The chain uses TRBV7-9 and TRBJ2-4; perhaps TRBD1 as D (5 bases). Looked up from germline, CDR1 is SEHNR and CDR2 is FQNEAQ (reference sequence). The CDR3 sequence is 14 residues long. CDR3: CASSLTGPYRIQHF. CDR3 nucleotides: TGTGCCAGCAGCTTAACAGGACCCTATCGCATTCAGCACTTC.

This clonotype was counted at least ten times. The chain uses TRBV28 and TRBJ2-2, with D maybe TRBD1 (7 bases). The germline V and J ends were trimmed by 6 bases and 6 bases, with 17 bases remaining between them. The CDR3 covers 15 residues. The germline CDR1 and CDR2 sequences are MDHEN and SYDVKM. The CDR3 region is CASRDSDREAGELFF. The CDR3 bases are TGTGCCAGCAGAGACTCCGACAGGGAGGCCGGGGAGCTGTTTTTT. Using reference TRBV28 and TRBJ2-2 for the parts outside the CDR3, the full variable domain is DVKVTQSSRYLVKRTGEKVFLECVQDMDHENMFWYRQDPGLGLRLIYFSYDVKMKEKGDIPEGYSVSREKKERFSLILESASTNQTSMYLCASRDSDREAGELFFGEGSRLTVL.

At least ten counts were recorded for this clonotype. The chain links TRBV7-3 to TRBJ2-1, with no clear D. The V gene lost 6 bases and the J gene lost 6 bases, with 15 bases spanning the gap. Germline values: CDR1 SGHTA, CDR2 FQGTGA. The CDR3 runs 14 residues. The DNA for the CDR3 is TGTGCCAGCAGTCCCGGGTCCCCTTCCAATGAGCAGTTCTTC. The encoded protein is CASSPGSPSNEQFF.

In its sample, this clonotype was seen many times. The rearrangement links TRBV2 to TRBJ1-2; weak D call: TRBD1 (5 bases). Per germline, CDR1 SNHLY and CDR2 FYNNEI. CDR3 size: 15 residues. Trimming stripped 5 bases from V and 7 bases from J, with 20 bases between. This CDR3 reads CASSFGAGSLSGYTF. The DNA for the CDR3 is TGTGCCAGCAGTTTCGGGGCAGGGTCGCTGTCTGGCTACACCTTC.

The chain recombines TRBV4-1 with TRBJ1-2; D is possibly TRBD1 (6 bases). CDR3 size: 13 residues. The V gene's germline CDR1 is MGHRA and CDR2 YSYEKL. Trimming cost V 1 base and J 8 bases, with 11 bases left between them. As DNA, the CDR3 is TGCGCCAGCAGCCAAGGAACCAGGGGAGGCTACACCTTC. Amino acid sequence: CASSQGTRGGYTF.

This clonotype showed up just a few times. This sequence may be a read error, since a much larger clone differs from it by one base. V and J are TRBV5-1 and TRBJ2-3, with a possible D match to TRBD2 (7 bases). CDR1 and CDR2 (germline): SGHRS, YFSETQ. The length of the CDR3 is 15 residues. Here the CDR3 DNA reads TGCGTCAGCAGCTTGCGGGGGCCCAGCACAGATACGCAGTATTTT. It encodes CVSSLRGPSTDTQYF.

This clonotype was picked up a small number of times. A far larger clone is a single base away, which makes a read error likely. The rearrangement links TRBV20-1 to TRBJ2-5; D not certain. Germline V gives CDR1 DFQATT, CDR2 SNEGSKA (reference sequence). The V and J ends lost 5 bases and 11 bases respectively, with 18 bases between them. CDR3 size: 12 residues. The CDR3 region has the DNA TGCAGTGCTCCGGTGTGGAACAATGAGCAGTACTTC. It encodes CSAPVWNNEQYF.

This clonotype was observed many times. The junction shows a germline mismatch at one end, possibly a read error. The chain is built from TRBV6-1 and TRBJ2-3; 10 bases match TRBD1. Germline V gene data show CDR1 as MNHNS and CDR2 as SASEGT. This CDR3 is built from 16 residues. The CDR3 protein is CASSLGRDRGTDPQYF. The DNA for the CDR3 is TGTGCCAGCAGTCTGGGGAGGGACAGGGGAACAGATCCGCAGTATTTT.

This clonotype was counted many times. The rearrangement joins TRBV5-1 to TRBJ1-1; 8 bases match TRBD1. The germline gives CDR1 SGHRS, CDR2 YFSETQ. Trimming took 6 bases from V and 1 from J; bases not matched to a gene: 8. The CDR3 runs to 15 residues. In nucleotides, the CDR3 is TGCGCCAGCACCTTAGCCGGGACAGGGAACACTGAAGCTTTCTTT. Protein sequence: CASTLAGTGNTEAFF.

Ten or more counts support this clonotype. The rearrangement links TRBV20-1 to TRBJ2-5; a weak D match, TRBD1 (5 bases). This CDR3 spans 13 amino acids. Germline values: CDR1 DFQATT, CDR2 SNEGSKA (reference sequence). V dropped 4 bases and J dropped 5 bases, with 14 bases sitting between them. This CDR3 is CSATGPSKETQYF. The CDR3 DNA follows: TGCAGTGCTACAGGGCCCTCGAAGGAGACCCAGTACTTC.

This clonotype was seen repeatedly, ten times or more. Its ends do not fully match the called genes, so a read error is possible. V is TRBV5-1 and J is TRBJ2-3; D might be TRBD1 or TRBD2, each matching 5 bases. From germline, CDR1 is SGHRS and CDR2 YFSETQ. This CDR3 region has 14 residues. The chain's CDR3 is CASSLTAGTDTQYF. Here the CDR3 DNA reads TGTGCCAGCAGCTTGACAGCGGGCACAGATACGCAGTATTTT.